This entry features one TCR beta chain sequence. The table lists this clonotype with many counts. The specificity of this receptor is unknown. Per-base quality was not reported, and no clone a single base away is much larger than it. This entry comes from a study of identical twins (dated by TCRdb to the mid-2010s). About the investigation overall: TCR alpha and beta repertoires from monozygotic twins, unrelated adults of various ages and cord blood were deep-sequenced to test whether fetal clonotypes persist. To rule out contamination, replicate twin experiments were performed at different times with different library preparation protocols.

The library was prepared using 5' RACE. Sequenced using an Illumina HiSeq 2000. A universal primer binding site was introduced by template switching, and a unique molecular identifier was present in the final cDNA, enabling accurate counting of TCR cDNA molecules. Specific primers in the conserved constant-segment region were used to synthesize first-strand cDNA for the TCR alpha and beta chains. To control for contamination, every cDNA library was double barcoded, receiving both a SMART-Mk sample barcode and Illumina barcodes. TruSeq adapter sequences and Illumina sample barcodes were added in two successive PCR steps. Sequencing of the TCR alpha and beta cDNA libraries was done on the Illumina HiSeq platform using custom primers. In the paper's pipeline: MiGEC was used to process raw reads and extract unique molecular identifiers, and MiXCR was used to find CDR3 positions. For each individual, recombination models were inferred using an EM algorithm with the repgenHMM and IGoR tools. Shared clonotypes were analyzed with the tcR package in R, and sharing was normalized by the product of cloneset sizes. Out-of-frame nonproductive sequences were analyzed to study raw recombination free of thymic and clonal selection effects. TCRdb trimmed the raw reads at Q25, called clones with MiXCR and kept productive beta chains. When rows share a CDR3 protein, they turn into one entry using the most common DNA and genes. In this record, the V and J calls reflect TCRdb's handling and not the investigators' own analysis. The sample table records 150,000 or so distinct CDR3 sequences; roughly 3.5% of these occur just once. The top ten clonotypes cover approximately 7.6% of the sample.

Here V drops 2 bases and J drops 4 bases, and the junction holds 5 bases not matched to any gene. The CDR3 measures 15 amino acids from cysteine to phenylalanine. Only the CDR3 region is kept as DNA, spanning 45 bases read in frame from base 1. CDR1 SNHLY and CDR2 FYNNEI were looked up in the germline V gene. The paper as a whole reports these results and caveats: Compared with coincidental sharing between unrelated individuals, an excess of low generation-probability sequences was observed among out-of-frame TCR alpha sequences shared between twins. Out-of-frame TCR alpha sharing in monozygotic twins was systematically underestimated by recombination models, whereas sharing between unrelated individuals was in agreement with the recombination models. In beta out-of-frame sequences, excess twin sharing was weaker, because having fewer shared sequences lowered the signal-to-noise ratio. Invariant T cells such as MAIT and iNKT could partly confound zero-insertion analyses, though diverse VJ usage argued against this for most clonotypes. Abundant cord blood beta clonotypes had fewer insertions, young adult naive repertoires showed a similar but weaker trend, and memory repertoires showed no such trend. Because the same donors could not be followed over many years, conclusions were based on cross-sectional statistical analysis.

All donors were healthy Caucasians. Using Miltenyi CD45RO+ enrichment and human naive T-cell isolation kits, memory (CD45RO+) and naive T cells were isolated from PBMC. Sequenced sample: memory T cells sorted from blood. In light of the paper, this sample's cell subset or site label describes: CD45RO+ enriched T cells. This clonotype originated in a man younger than 35 in good health. The receptor chain draws on TRBV2 and TRBJ2-1; 7 central bases correspond to TRBD2. The bases are TGTGCCAGCAGTGAACAAGCGGGGTTGTACAATGAGCAGTTCTTC. This translates into CASSEQAGLYNEQFF.